This TCR beta chain is from a study of T cell repertoires in cytomegalovirus infection. This clonotype was picked up many times. In TCRdb, the reads were re-called with MiXCR into one record per CDR3 protein. The sample contains almost 500,000 distinct CDR3 sequences, over 9% of which appear only once. V lost 0 bases and J 5 bases, leaving 7 bases between the germline ends. The V gene's germline CDR1 is GTSNPN and CDR2 SVGIG (reference sequence). This CDR3 comprises 12 residues. Sequencing was carried out using PBMCs. The chain joins TRBV30 to TRBJ1-2; D unclear. The receptor was derived from a human donor in good health (CMV status not recorded). Some clones in this sample may be carry-over from other donors' samples. The CDR3 DNA sequence: TGTGCCTGGAGTGTAATCGGGTATGGCTACACCTTC. The encoded protein is CAWSVIGYGYTF.